This record looks at one TCR beta chain sequence and its context. Other DNA sequences in the same sample also yield this CDR3. The data derive from a study of blood T cell repertoires in COVID-19. Study information: The origin of the acute and convalescent COVID-19 samples was the United States, Italy and Spain. The analysed material was cDNA or gDNA that came from T cells, B-cell-depleted T cells, or PBMCs.

Trimming pared 5 bases from V and 1 base from J, leaving 8 bases between. CDR3 length: 13 residues. CDR1 and CDR2 from the germline V gene are MNHEY and SVGAGI. Generated by immunoSEQ multiplex PCR, the TCRdb table keeps only in-frame clones and is missing some. In the table there are under 350,000 clones, around 86% of which are singletons. Clinical histories supplied by participants themselves formed the basis of cohort assignment. The V and J genes are TRBV6-5 and TRBJ1-1, with a possible D match to TRBD1 (6 bases). Sample: PBMCs or T cells enriched from blood (not recorded which). The sequence was obtained from a woman in her forties with acute COVID-19. CDR3 sequence (DNA): TGTGCCAGCAGTCAGGGGCGGAACACTGAAGCTTTCTTT. Translating it yields CASSQGRNTEAFF.